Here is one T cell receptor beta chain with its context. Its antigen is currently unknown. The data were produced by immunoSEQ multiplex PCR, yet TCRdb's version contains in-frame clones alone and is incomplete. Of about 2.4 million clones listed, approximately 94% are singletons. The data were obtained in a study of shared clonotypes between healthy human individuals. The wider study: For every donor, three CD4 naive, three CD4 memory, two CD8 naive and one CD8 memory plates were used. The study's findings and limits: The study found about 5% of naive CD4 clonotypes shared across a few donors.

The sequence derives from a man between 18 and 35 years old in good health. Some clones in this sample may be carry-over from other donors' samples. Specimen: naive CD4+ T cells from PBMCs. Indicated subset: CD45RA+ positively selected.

The CDR3 protein is CASSLMQAGNEQYF. CDR3 nucleotides: TGCGCCAGCAGCCTCATGCAAGCGGGGAACGAGCAGTACTTC. V gene TRBV5-1 combines with J gene TRBJ2-7, with TRBD2 identical over 7 bases. The germline V gene has CDR1 SGHRS and CDR2 YFSETQ. The CDR3 totals 14 residues. V dropped 4 bases and J dropped 5; count of bases not matched to a gene: 9. The whole variable domain, remainder taken from reference TRBV5-1 and TRBJ2-7, is KAGVTQTPRYLIKTRGQQVTLSCSPISGHRSVSWYQQTPGQGLQFLFEYFSETQRNKGNFPGRFSGRQFSNSRSEMNVSTLELGDSALYLCASSLMQAGNEQYFGPGTRLTVT.